What follows are 26 T cell receptor beta chains derived from one specimen sequenced in a study of cytomegalovirus exposure and HLA in healthy donors. Sequenced by immunoSEQ multiplex PCR; TCRdb stores in-frame clones only, minus some. The sample carries some 130,000 clones, approximately 84% recorded once. Sequencing was carried out using PBMCs. The receptor set was obtained from a man younger than 45 in good health and CMV-seropositive.

A single count supports this clone. One end of the junction fails to match germline, which may point to a read error. The chain combines TRBV7-2 with TRBJ2-3; D is possibly TRBD1 (5 bases). This CDR3 has 13 residues. Germline assignment: CDR1 SGHTA and CDR2 FQGNSA. The CDR3 DNA sequence: TGTGCCAGCAGCTTATCTGGCACAGGTACGCAGTATTTT. It specifies CASSLSGTGTQYF.

In the case of this clone: Other DNA sequences within the sample encode an identical CDR3. The chain joins TRBV7-2 to TRBJ2-3; 10 bases are shared with TRBD2. V dropped 5 bases and J dropped 1; count of bases not matched to a gene: 3. Germline lookup yields CDR1 SGHTA and CDR2 FQGNSA. CDR3 length equals 15 residues. The CDR3 reads CASSPLAGGTDTQYF. CDR3 DNA: TGTGCCAGCAGCCCCCTAGCGGGAGGCACAGATACGCAGTATTTT. The variable domain in full, with the rest retrieved from reference TRBV7-2 and TRBJ2-3, is GAGVSQSPSNKVTEKGKDVELRCDPISGHTALYWYRQSLGQGLEFLIYFQGNSAPDKSGLPSDRFSAERTGGSVSTLTIQRTQQEDSAVYLCASSPLAGGTDTQYFGPGTRLTVL.

The chain links TRBV2 to TRBJ2-2; TRBD2 matches 7 bases. The germline CDR1 and CDR2 sequences are SNHLY and FYNNEI. CDR3 size: 15 residues. J was trimmed by 1 base and V by 8 bases; bases with no gene match: 7. CDR3 amino acids: CASGEGRKNTGELFF. CDR3 DNA: TGTGCCAGCGGGGAGGGGCGAAAGAACACCGGGGAGCTGTTTTTT.

This clone has a single count. The genes are TRBV5-3 and TRBJ2-2; 8 nucleotides agree with TRBD1. TRBV5-3 is an open reading frame whose function is uncertain. This CDR3 region has 16 residues. With V trimmed by 4 bases and J by 2 bases, 7 bases remained unmatched. For the CDR3, the DNA is TGTGCCAGAAGCCCCGACAGGGGCCCTAACACCGGGGAGCTGTTTTTT. Protein: CARSPDRGPNTGELFF.

This sequence joins TRBV18 and TRBJ2-2, with TRBD1 identical over 8 bases. The CDR3 is 17 amino acids. The V gene end was trimmed by 2 bases and the J gene end by 4 bases; junction bases not matched to a gene: 9. Germline values: CDR1 KGHSH, CDR2 LQKENI. The CDR3 loop reads CASSPGQGVSSTGELFF. The CDR3 DNA is TGTGCCAGCTCACCAGGACAGGGAGTATCGAGCACCGGGGAGCTGTTTTTT.

The chain is built from TRBV19 and TRBJ1-2; TRBD1 is a possible D gene (5 bases). CDR3 length: 15 amino acids. V was cut by 3 bases and J by 7 bases, with 18 bases left in between. Germline V gene sequence: CDR1 LNHDA, CDR2 SQIVND (reference sequence). This chain's CDR3 is CASSIGQGKEGGYTF. The CDR3, as DNA: TGTGCCAGTAGTATCGGGCAGGGAAAGGAAGGTGGCTACACCTTC.

This chain joins TRBV2 and TRBJ1-1, with 7 bases identical to TRBD1. The CDR3 contains 15 residues. V gave up 7 bases and J gave up 1 base; unmatched junction bases: 9. Germline V CDR1 and CDR2: SNHLY, FYNNEI. CDR3 sequence reads: CASTLRGQRNTEAFF. CDR3 coding DNA: TGTGCCAGCACCCTAAGGGGACAGAGGAACACTGAAGCTTTCTTT.

The V call is TRBV2, the J call TRBJ2-1; perhaps TRBD2 as D (6 bases). CDR1 and CDR2 from the germline V gene are SNHLY and FYNNEI. V lost 1 base and J 9 bases, leaving 13 bases between the germline ends. The CDR3 sequence is 14 residues long. The CDR3 protein is CASSEDLAFGEQFF. The CDR3 bases are TGTGCCAGCAGTGAAGATCTAGCGTTCGGTGAGCAGTTCTTC.

The chain has TRBV29-1 and TRBJ2-2; the D is unclear. Germline V gene data show CDR1 as SQVTM and CDR2 as ANQGSEA. This CDR3 comprises 13 residues. V was trimmed by 3 bases and J by 1 base, leaving 6 bases between them. CDR3 sequence reads: CSVDNRNTGELFF. CDR3 sequence (DNA): TGCAGCGTTGATAATAGGAACACCGGGGAGCTGTTTTTT.

This chain connects TRBV19 to TRBJ1-2; 7 nucleotides line up with TRBD1. V shed 6 bases and J 8 bases; nucleotides not matched to a gene: 6. There are 12 residues in the CDR3. Per germline, CDR1 LNHDA and CDR2 SQIVND (reference sequence). The DNA of the CDR3 is TGTGCCAGTAGGTACGACAGGGACGGCTACACCTTC. As protein: CASRYDRDGYTF.

The J gene is TRBJ1-4, the V gene TRBV21-1; the table's TRBD1 call for D was not verified on the DNA. TRBV21-1 is a listed pseudogene. The CDR3 extends over 18 amino acids. CDR3 DNA sequence: TGTGCCAGCAGCAAAGGACGGCAAGACATTCCAACTAATGAAAAACTGTTTTTT. Translated, it gives CASSKGRQDIPTNEKLFF.

This clone was seen only once. The CDR3 region has the DNA TGCGCCAGCAGCTTGGAGGGGACTAGCGGGGGCCTGGGGGAGCAGTACTTC. It codes for CASSLEGTSGGLGEQYF. The chain recombines TRBV5-1 with TRBJ2-7; 14 nucleotides agree with TRBD2. CDR1 is SGHRS and CDR2 is YFSETQ in the germline V gene. J gave up 7 bases and V 0 bases, and 9 bases lay outside the gene matches. The CDR3 contains 17 residues.

This rearrangement joins TRBV6-6 to TRBJ1-1; D might be TRBD1 (5 bases). Germline-derived CDR1 and CDR2 are MNHNY and SVGAGI (reference sequence). V lost 5 bases, J lost 5 bases, and 12 bases lay in between. The length of the CDR3 is 13 residues. This CDR3 reads CASSRDWGTEAFF. DNA of the CDR3: TGTGCCAGCAGTAGGGACTGGGGAACTGAAGCTTTCTTT.

This clone was found a few times. The chain is built from TRBV6-1 and TRBJ2-7; TRBD1 matches at 7 bases. CDR1 is MNHNS, CDR2 SASEGT, per germline. V shed 6 bases and J 3 bases; nucleotides not matched to a gene: 11. This CDR3 has 15 amino acids. The CDR3 DNA follows: TGTGCCAGCAGCGTAAGCCCCGGGACAGACTACGAGCAGTACTTC. Its translation is CASSVSPGTDYEQYF.

This clone appeared a single time. The chain carries TRBV6-1 and TRBJ2-7, with a tentative D call TRBD1 (6 bases). This CDR3 contains 13 residues. The V gene's germline CDR1 is MNHNS and CDR2 SASEGT. V dropped 5 bases and J dropped 2 bases, with 10 bases sitting between them. CDR3 in amino acids: CASSPQGTYEQYF. In DNA form, the CDR3 reads TGTGCCAGCAGTCCTCAGGGGACCTACGAGCAGTACTTC.

The V call is TRBV7-2, the J call TRBJ2-5, with 7 bases aligning to TRBD1. The V gene end was trimmed by 2 bases and the J gene end by 5 bases; junction bases not matched to a gene: 8. Germline CDR1 SGHTA, CDR2 FQGNSA. This CDR3 has 15 residues. The CDR3 is CASSLQGGGWETQYF. Written as DNA, the CDR3 is TGTGCCAGCAGCTTACAAGGGGGCGGCTGGGAGACCCAGTACTTC.

This clone was recorded once. V usage is TRBV5-1 and J usage is TRBJ1-4, with D possibly being TRBD1 (5 bases). The V gene's germline CDR1 is SGHRS and CDR2 YFSETQ. There are 14 residues in the CDR3. V dropped 7 bases and J dropped 6 bases, with 16 bases sitting between them. This chain's CDR3 is CASGQGWVDEKLFF. CDR3 DNA sequence: TGCGCCAGCGGGCAGGGTTGGGTCGATGAAAAACTGTTTTTT. Drawing the rest from reference TRBV5-1 and TRBJ1-4, the complete variable domain is KAGVTQTPRYLIKTRGQQVTLSCSPISGHRSVSWYQQTPGQGLQFLFEYFSETQRNKGNFPGRFSGRQFSNSRSEMNVSTLELGDSALYLCASGQGWVDEKLFFGSGTQLSVL.

V and J are TRBV28 and TRBJ1-2; 11 positions match TRBD1. The CDR3 is 14 amino acids. CDR1 is MDHEN, CDR2 SYDVKM, per germline. With V trimmed by 6 bases and J by 7 bases, 7 bases remained unmatched. CDR3 nucleotide sequence: TGTGCCAGCAGATCCGGGACAGGGGGTCTTGGCTACACCTTC. As protein: CASRSGTGGLGYTF.

The rearrangement links TRBV6-5 to TRBJ2-3; the D gene is possibly TRBD2 (6 bases). Trimming left V 8 bases short and J 2 bases short, with 11 bases between. The germline CDR1 and CDR2 sequences are MNHEY and SVGAGI. The CDR3 spans 13 residues. CDR3 bases: TGTGCCAGCCGCCGGGACTCCACAGATACGCAGTATTTT. Protein: CASRRDSTDTQYF.

CDR3 loop: CASRKGLAGVLVGNEQFF. The DNA of the CDR3 is TGTGCCAGCAGGAAAGGGTTAGCGGGAGTATTGGTAGGCAATGAGCAGTTCTTC. This chain links TRBV2 with TRBJ2-1, with 9 bases lining up with TRBD2. This CDR3 is 18 amino acids long. With V trimmed by 6 bases and J by 6 bases, 18 bases remained unmatched. Germline loops: CDR1 SNHLY, CDR2 FYNNEI.

V gene TRBV7-8 combines with J gene TRBJ1-3, with D hard to call. V lost 7 bases, J lost 4 bases, and 14 bases lay in between. The CDR3 runs to 14 residues. CDR1 is SGHVS, CDR2 FQNEAQ, per germline. The DNA of the CDR3 is TGTGCCAGCATCTTTGGAGGGTTCGGAAACACCATATATTTT. Translated, it gives CASIFGGFGNTIYF.

The rearrangement joins TRBV18 to TRBJ2-4; tentatively, D is TRBD2 (6 bases). CDR3 size: 12 residues. V dropped 6 bases and J dropped 7 bases, with 10 bases sitting between them. Germline CDR1 reads KGHSH; CDR2 reads LQKENI. CDR3 residues: CASSPLANIQYF. The CDR3 DNA is TGTGCCAGCTCGCCCCTAGCGAACATTCAGTACTTC.

The chain recombines TRBV2 with TRBJ1-1; 7 positions agree with TRBD1. The CDR3 extends over 14 amino acids. The J segment lost 5 bases and the V segment lost 5 bases, leaving 8 bases of the junction unmatched. From germline, CDR1 is SNHLY and CDR2 FYNNEI. The CDR3 region has the DNA TGTGCCAGCAGTCTGAGACAGGGTGGGACTGAAGCTTTCTTT. This translates into CASSLRQGGTEAFF.

J is TRBJ1-2 and V is TRBV19, with TRBD1 matching over 9 bases. V gave up 2 bases and J gave up 8 bases; unmatched junction bases: 9. This CDR3 has 15 residues. Germline-derived CDR1 and CDR2 are LNHDA and SQIVND (reference sequence). The chain's CDR3 is CASSIPWTGEEGYTF. CDR3 sequence (DNA): TGTGCCAGTAGTATACCCTGGACAGGGGAGGAAGGCTACACCTTC.

V usage is TRBV29-1 and J usage is TRBJ1-2; no reliable D call. V lost 7 bases to trimming and J lost 6 bases, with 15 bases between them. Germline V gene lookup returns CDR1 SQVTM and CDR2 ANQGSEA. CDR3 size: 12 residues. The CDR3 protein is CSGSHLPDGYTF. CDR3 DNA: TGCAGCGGGTCCCACCTCCCAGATGGCTACACCTTC. Looking up the rest from reference TRBV29-1 and TRBJ1-2 gives the full variable domain: SAVISQKPSRDICQRGTSLTIQCQVDSQVTMMFWYRQQPGQSLTLIATANQGSEATYESGFVIDKFPISRPNLTFSTLTVSNMSPEDSSIYLCSGSHLPDGYTFGSGTRLTVV.

This rearrangement joins TRBV29-1 to TRBJ2-5, with D tentatively TRBD2 (5 bases). Germline loops: CDR1 SQVTM, CDR2 ANQGSEA. The V gene lost 3 bases and the J gene lost 9 bases, with 14 bases spanning the gap. The CDR3 has 12 amino acids. CDR3 in DNA: TGCAGCGTTGATCCCCAGTCGCGGGCCCAGTACTTC. This translates into CSVDPQSRAQYF.